The 21 T cell receptor beta chains presented below share a single source sample, sequenced in a study of shared clonotypes between healthy human individuals. Naive CD8 cells lacked CD45RO and underwent positive selection for CCR7, leaving out terminally differentiated effector memory CD45RA+ cells. The table came from immunoSEQ multiplex PCR; TCRdb's copy has only in-frame clones and leaves some out. The data contain millions of clones, just under 95% of them singletons. The sample comprised naive CD8+ T cells sorted from blood. These TCRs come from a man aged 18-30 years in good health.

As for this clone: The sample has other DNA sequences that encode this CDR3 too. This rearrangement joins TRBV6-5 to TRBJ1-2; D may be TRBD1 (6 bases). The CDR3 spans 13 residues. CDR1 and CDR2 (germline): MNHEY, SVGAGI. V dropped 2 bases and J dropped 2 bases, with 6 bases sitting between them. CDR3 in DNA: TGTGCCAGCAGTTACGACAGGAACTATGGCTACACCTTC. Encoded protein: CASSYDRNYGYTF.

The V call is TRBV10-2, the J call TRBJ2-3; D is possibly TRBD1 or TRBD2 (6 bases each). Germline CDR1 is WSHSY and CDR2 is SAAADI. The CDR3 totals 15 residues. Trimming left V 8 bases short and J 2 bases short, with 17 bases between. The chain's CDR3 is CASGGLATDTDTQYF. In DNA, the CDR3 is TGCGCCAGCGGGGGGCTAGCCACCGACACAGATACGCAGTATTTT.

The chain is built from TRBV9 and TRBJ2-5; a possible D gene is TRBD2 (6 bases). The CDR3 is made up of 15 amino acids. In germline, CDR1 is SGDLS, CDR2 YYNGEE. Trimming cost V 4 bases and J 5 bases, with 18 bases left between them. CDR3 protein: CASSPRDSMLETQYF. CDR3 bases: TGTGCCAGCAGCCCCCGGGACTCCATGCTGGAGACCCAGTACTTC.

In regard to this clone: The same CDR3 is also encoded by other DNA sequences in this sample. This sequence joins TRBV4-1 and TRBJ2-1; D is ambiguous. This CDR3 has 14 amino acids. Germline assignment: CDR1 MGHRA and CDR2 YSYEKL. The V and J ends lost 1 base and 6 bases respectively, with 10 bases between them. DNA for the CDR3: TGCGCCAGCAGCCAAGTCGGTGAACTCAATGAGCAGTTCTTC. Translated, it gives CASSQVGELNEQFF.

The chain combines TRBV5-1 with TRBJ2-7; D is undetermined. The CDR3 consists of 14 residues. Looked up from germline, CDR1 is SGHRS and CDR2 is YFSETQ. V lost 2 bases, J lost 2 bases, and 11 bases lay in between. CDR3 nucleotide sequence: TGCGCCAGCAGCTTTGCACAGAACCCCTACGAGCAGTACTTC. It codes for CASSFAQNPYEQYF. The full variable domain, its missing parts supplied by reference TRBV5-1 and TRBJ2-7, is KAGVTQTPRYLIKTRGQQVTLSCSPISGHRSVSWYQQTPGQGLQFLFEYFSETQRNKGNFPGRFSGRQFSNSRSEMNVSTLELGDSALYLCASSFAQNPYEQYFGPGTRLTVT.

The chain has TRBV30 and TRBJ2-7, with no clear D. Germline values: CDR1 GTSNPN, CDR2 SVGIG (reference sequence). The CDR3 totals 12 residues. V was clipped by 2 bases and J by 2 bases, with 7 bases between them. Here the CDR3 DNA reads TGTGCCTGGAGTCTCCATACCTACGAGCAGTACTTC. This translates into CAWSLHTYEQYF.

The chain has TRBV19 and TRBJ2-7, with 10 bases matching TRBD2. V lost 7 bases, J lost 3 bases, and 6 bases stayed unmatched. The CDR3 runs to 14 residues. Germline CDR1 LNHDA, CDR2 SQIVND (reference sequence). The CDR3 here is CASKEVAGGYEQYF. In nucleotides, the CDR3 is TGTGCCAGTAAGGAGGTAGCGGGAGGCTACGAGCAGTACTTC.

This clone showed up just a few times. The V call is TRBV4-1, the J call TRBJ1-2, with 7 bases lining up with TRBD1. Germline V gives CDR1 MGHRA, CDR2 YSYEKL. The CDR3 extends over 14 amino acids. V gave up 3 bases and J gave up 0 bases; unmatched junction bases: 1. The CDR3 DNA is TGCGCCAGCAGCCAGGGACAGCCTAACTATGGCTACACCTTC. Amino acid sequence: CASSQGQPNYGYTF.

In regard to this clone: The same CDR3 is also encoded by other DNA sequences in this sample. The chain combines TRBV30 with TRBJ1-1; 7 bases align to TRBD1. V lost 2 bases to trimming and J lost 5 bases; unmatched junction nucleotides: 2. This CDR3 comprises 12 residues. The germline gives CDR1 GTSNPN, CDR2 SVGIG (reference sequence). CDR3 in amino acids: CAWSPGGTEAFF. The CDR3 DNA is TGTGCCTGGAGTCCAGGGGGAACTGAAGCTTTCTTT.

The CDR3 DNA is TGTGCCAGCAGCTCTACCGCAGGGTTTTCACCCCTCCACTTT. Translation gives CASSSTAGFSPLHF. This sequence joins TRBV11-2 and TRBJ1-6, with D maybe TRBD1 (5 bases). The CDR3 loop spans 14 amino acids. Germline CDR1 reads SGHAT; CDR2 reads FQNNGV. The V and J ends lost 4 bases and 9 bases respectively, with 13 bases between them.

Turning to this clone: Other nucleotide sequences from this sample produce the same CDR3. The genes are TRBV29-1 and TRBJ1-1; no firm D call. Trimming pared 5 bases from V and 6 bases from J, leaving 10 bases between. The CDR3 sequence is 11 residues long. Germline V gene lookup returns CDR1 SQVTM and CDR2 ANQGSEA. The CDR3 nucleotides are TGCAGCGTTTCGGACGGACCTGAAGCTTTCTTT. It encodes CSVSDGPEAFF.

This clone was seen a single time. This sample includes further DNA sequences coding for the same CDR3. The chain couples TRBV6-1 to TRBJ2-7, with 9 positions matching TRBD1. The CDR3 has 13 residues. V gave up 5 bases and J gave up 2 bases; unmatched junction bases: 1. Germline V lookup: CDR1 MNHNS, CDR2 SASEGT. This CDR3 is CASSRTGAYEQYF. The CDR3 DNA sequence: TGTGCCAGCAGTCGGACAGGGGCCTACGAGCAGTACTTC.

This chain connects TRBV29-1 to TRBJ2-1; 8 bases are a match to TRBD1. Germline V CDR1 and CDR2: SQVTM, ANQGSEA. The length of the CDR3 is 14 residues. V lost 4 bases and J lost 4; bases outside the gene matches: 6. This CDR3 is CSVGTGIRYNEQFF. The CDR3 DNA is TGCAGCGTTGGGACAGGGATAAGGTACAATGAGCAGTTCTTC.

V is TRBV19 and J is TRBJ1-2; perhaps TRBD1 as D (6 bases). V was clipped by 0 bases and J by 6 bases, with 8 bases between them. The CDR3 loop spans 13 amino acids. Germline V CDR1 and CDR2: LNHDA, SQIVND (reference sequence). The CDR3, as DNA: TGTGCCAGTAGTATAGAACAGGGCGATGGCTACACCTTC. It translates to CASSIEQGDGYTF. The full variable domain, completed using reference TRBV19 and TRBJ1-2, is DGGITQSPKYLFRKEGQNVTLSCEQNLNHDAMYWYRQDPGQGLRLIYYSQIVNDFQKGDIAEGYSVSREKKESFPLTVTSAQKNPTAFYLCASSIEQGDGYTFGSGTRLTVV.

In DNA form, the CDR3 reads TGTGCCAGCCGGGAGGCGGGACTAGCTTCCAACGAGCAGTACTTC. Translating gives CASREAGLASNEQYF. The rearrangement links TRBV27 to TRBJ2-7, with TRBD2 matching 9 bases. The germline gives CDR1 MNHEY, CDR2 SMNVEV (reference sequence). The J segment lost 5 bases and the V segment lost 8 bases, leaving 13 bases of the junction unmatched. CDR3 length: 15 residues.

The rearrangement links TRBV30 to TRBJ2-7, with D perhaps being TRBD1 or TRBD2 (5 bases each). Trimming cost V 5 bases and J 2 bases, with 10 bases left between them. CDR3 length: 12 amino acids. Germline CDR1 GTSNPN, CDR2 SVGIG (reference sequence). DNA for the CDR3: TGTGCCTGGTCAGGGAGTACCTACGAGCAGTACTTC. It specifies CAWSGSTYEQYF. Drawing the rest from reference TRBV30 and TRBJ2-7, the complete variable domain is SQTIHQWPATLVQPVGSPLSLECTVEGTSNPNLYWYRQAAGRGLQLLFYSVGIGQISSEVPQNLSASRPQDRQFILSSKKLLLSDSGFYLCAWSGSTYEQYFGPGTRLTVT.

The chain is built from TRBV10-3 and TRBJ2-7; D unresolved. CDR1 ENHRY and CDR2 SYGVKD come from the germline V gene. This CDR3 spans 11 amino acids. V dropped 7 bases and J dropped 6 bases, with 10 bases sitting between them. The DNA of the CDR3 is TGTGCCATCAAGGATTCGGTCGAGCAGTACTTC. Translated, it gives CAIKDSVEQYF.

This clone appeared a single time. This sequence joins TRBV29-1 and TRBJ2-2; D is uncertain. The V and J ends lost 4 bases and 3 bases respectively, with 9 bases between them. The V gene's germline CDR1 is SQVTM and CDR2 ANQGSEA. The CDR3 is 13 amino acids. In nucleotides, the CDR3 is TGCAGCGTTGGAGAACACTACACCGGGGAGCTGTTTTTT. Its protein is CSVGEHYTGELFF.

V is TRBV28 and J is TRBJ1-5; perhaps TRBD1 as D (6 bases). Per germline, CDR1 MDHEN and CDR2 SYDVKM. With 8 bases removed from V and 5 bases from J, the gap between germline ends came to 16 bases. The CDR3 spans 14 residues. CDR3 amino acids: CASQGGNGYQPQHF. The CDR3 nucleotides are TGTGCCAGCCAAGGGGGTAACGGATATCAGCCCCAGCATTTT.

For the CDR3, the DNA is TGTGCCAGCGGCGGGATTTCCTACGAGCAGTACTTC. The encoded protein is CASGGISYEQYF. This chain uses TRBV14 with TRBJ2-7; D is perhaps TRBD2 (6 bases). The ends were cut back, 8 bases at V and 1 base at J, with 9 bases in the middle. Germline CDR1 SGHDN, CDR2 FVKESK. This CDR3 comprises 12 residues.

This chain joins TRBV2 and TRBJ2-7; D is unclear. Germline lookup yields CDR1 SNHLY and CDR2 FYNNEI. This CDR3 region has 14 residues. V lost 1 base and J 3 bases, leaving 10 bases between the germline ends. CDR3: CASSEGLFGYEQYF. The DNA for the CDR3 is TGTGCCAGCAGTGAAGGGCTCTTTGGCTACGAGCAGTACTTC.